This T cell receptor (beta chain) was obtained from a study of blood T cell repertoires in COVID-19. As for the study in general: From the United States, Italy and Spain came samples of acute and convalescent COVID-19. Nucleic acid was either cDNA or gDNA, and it came from T cells, B-cell-depleted T cells, or PBMCs.

Germline assignment: CDR1 SGDLS and CDR2 YYNGEE. CDR3 size: 15 residues. Trimming at V came to 0 bases and at J to 3 bases, leaving 0 bases not matched to a gene. TCRdb's copy holds only in-frame clones and misses some; the assay was immunoSEQ multiplex PCR. There are hundreds of thousands of clones in the sample; 88% occur only once, and roughly 10% lies in the top ten. With respect to this clone: Other DNA sequences in the same sample also yield this CDR3.

The sequenced sample was peripheral blood. This clonotype was obtained from a woman in her sixties or seventies with COVID-19, enrolled during active disease. The rearrangement links TRBV9 to TRBJ2-2; 9 nucleotides match TRBD2. DNA of the CDR3: TGTGCCAGCAGCGTAGGACTAGCGGACACCGGGGAGCTGTTTTTT. Its protein is CASSVGLADTGELFF.